This T cell receptor beta chain was observed in a study of spatial heterogeneity in lung cancer. Study-wide context: There were consistently more beta-chain sequences detected than alpha-chain sequences.

Time point defined: sample taken at primary tumor resection. The donor group consisted of around 66 patients who had untreated, early-stage non-small cell lung cancer. This clonotype was recorded at least ten times. V was clipped by 5 bases and J by 2 bases, with 12 bases between them. The CDR3 runs 14 residues. Germline loops: CDR1 LNHDA, CDR2 SQIVND (reference sequence). A single record per CDR3 protein comes from TCRdb applying MiXCR to the 5' RACE reads. The table has about 25,000 distinct CDR3 sequences, 7% seen once. The V gene is TRBV19, the J gene TRBJ1-2; unclear D gene. The specimen comprised PBMCs, sampled at surgery. The receptor was isolated from a male donor with early-stage non-small cell lung cancer. The CDR3 protein is CASSPRGRNYGYTF. In DNA, the CDR3 is TGTGCCAGTAGTCCCCGCGGACGGAACTATGGCTACACCTTC.